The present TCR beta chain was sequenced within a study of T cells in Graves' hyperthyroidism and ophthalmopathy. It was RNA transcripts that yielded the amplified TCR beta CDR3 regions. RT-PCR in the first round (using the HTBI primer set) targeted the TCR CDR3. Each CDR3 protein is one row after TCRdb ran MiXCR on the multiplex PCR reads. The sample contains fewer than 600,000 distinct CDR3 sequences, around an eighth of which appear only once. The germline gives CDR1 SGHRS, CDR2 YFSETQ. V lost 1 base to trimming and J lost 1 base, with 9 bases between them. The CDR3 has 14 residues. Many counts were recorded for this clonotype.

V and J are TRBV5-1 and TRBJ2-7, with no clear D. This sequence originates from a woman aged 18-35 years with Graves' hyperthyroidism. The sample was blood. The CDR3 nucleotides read TGCGCCAGCAGCTTGACCGGACCGTCCTACGAGCAGTACGTC. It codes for CASSLTGPSYEQYV.